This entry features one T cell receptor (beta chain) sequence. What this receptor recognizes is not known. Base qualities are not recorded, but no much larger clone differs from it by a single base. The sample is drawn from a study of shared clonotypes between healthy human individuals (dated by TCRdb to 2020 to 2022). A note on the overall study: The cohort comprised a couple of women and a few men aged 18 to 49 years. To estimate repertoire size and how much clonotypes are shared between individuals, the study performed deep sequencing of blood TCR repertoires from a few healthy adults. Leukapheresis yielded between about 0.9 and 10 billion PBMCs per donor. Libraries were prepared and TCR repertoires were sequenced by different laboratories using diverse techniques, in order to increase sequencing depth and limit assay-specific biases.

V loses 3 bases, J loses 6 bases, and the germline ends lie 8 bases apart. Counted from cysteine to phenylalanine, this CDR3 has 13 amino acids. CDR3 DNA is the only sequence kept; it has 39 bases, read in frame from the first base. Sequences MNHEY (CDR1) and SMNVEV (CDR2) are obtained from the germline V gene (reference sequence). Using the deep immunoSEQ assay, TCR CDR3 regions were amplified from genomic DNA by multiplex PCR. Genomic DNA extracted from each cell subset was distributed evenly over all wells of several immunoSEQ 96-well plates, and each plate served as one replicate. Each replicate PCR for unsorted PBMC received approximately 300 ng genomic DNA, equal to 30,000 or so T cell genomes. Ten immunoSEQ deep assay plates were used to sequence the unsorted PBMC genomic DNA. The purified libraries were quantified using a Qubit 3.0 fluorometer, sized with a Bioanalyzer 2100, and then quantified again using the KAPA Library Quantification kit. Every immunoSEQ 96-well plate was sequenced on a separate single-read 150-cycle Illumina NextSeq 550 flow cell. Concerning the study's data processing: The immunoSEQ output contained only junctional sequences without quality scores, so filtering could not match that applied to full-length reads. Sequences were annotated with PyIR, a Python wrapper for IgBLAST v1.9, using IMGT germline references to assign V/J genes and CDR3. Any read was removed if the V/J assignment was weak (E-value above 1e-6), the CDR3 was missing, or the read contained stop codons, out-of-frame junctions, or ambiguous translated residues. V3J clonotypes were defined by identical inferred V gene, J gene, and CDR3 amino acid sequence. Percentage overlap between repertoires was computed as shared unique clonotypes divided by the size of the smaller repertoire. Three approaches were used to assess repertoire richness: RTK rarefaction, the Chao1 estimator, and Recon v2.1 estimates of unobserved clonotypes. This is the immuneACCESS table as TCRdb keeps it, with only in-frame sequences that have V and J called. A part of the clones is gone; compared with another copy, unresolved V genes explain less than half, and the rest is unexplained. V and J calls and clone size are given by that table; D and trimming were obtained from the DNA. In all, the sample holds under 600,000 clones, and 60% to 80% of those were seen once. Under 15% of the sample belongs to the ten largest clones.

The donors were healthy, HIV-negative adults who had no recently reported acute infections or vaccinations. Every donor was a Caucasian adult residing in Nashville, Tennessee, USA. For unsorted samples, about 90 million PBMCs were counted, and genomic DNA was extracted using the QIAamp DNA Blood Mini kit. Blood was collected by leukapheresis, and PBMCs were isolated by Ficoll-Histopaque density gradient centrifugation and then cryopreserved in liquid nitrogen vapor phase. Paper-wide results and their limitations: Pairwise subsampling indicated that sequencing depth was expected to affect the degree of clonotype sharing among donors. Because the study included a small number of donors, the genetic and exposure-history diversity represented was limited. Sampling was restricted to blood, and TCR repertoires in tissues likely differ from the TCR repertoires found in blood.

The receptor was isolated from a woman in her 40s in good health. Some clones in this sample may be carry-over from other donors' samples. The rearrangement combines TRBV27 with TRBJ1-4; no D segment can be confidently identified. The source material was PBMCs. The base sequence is TGTGCCAGCAGTTTTAGGACCCATGAAAAACTGTTTTTT. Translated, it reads CASSFRTHEKLFF.